The subject of this entry is one T cell receptor (beta chain). CDR3 size: 15 residues. Germline V gene lookup returns CDR1 SGHAT and CDR2 FQNNGV. Losses at the gene ends were 2 bases for V and 5 bases for J; bases not matched to a gene: 7. Assay used: immunoSEQ multiplex PCR; TCRdb lists only in-frame clones, some missing. The sample holds about 91,000 clones, around nine tenths seen once. This specimen comes from a study of blood T cell repertoires in COVID-19. Overall study context: T cells, B-cell-depleted T cells, or PBMCs supplied cDNA or gDNA.

This sequence originates from a woman of 80 years or more with active COVID-19. Sequences were obtained from peripheral blood. The chain couples TRBV11-2 to TRBJ2-5; 8 bases align to TRBD2. The chain's CDR3 is CASSLTGTSYETQYF. In DNA, the CDR3 is TGTGCCAGCAGCTTAACCGGGACTAGTTACGAGACCCAGTACTTC.